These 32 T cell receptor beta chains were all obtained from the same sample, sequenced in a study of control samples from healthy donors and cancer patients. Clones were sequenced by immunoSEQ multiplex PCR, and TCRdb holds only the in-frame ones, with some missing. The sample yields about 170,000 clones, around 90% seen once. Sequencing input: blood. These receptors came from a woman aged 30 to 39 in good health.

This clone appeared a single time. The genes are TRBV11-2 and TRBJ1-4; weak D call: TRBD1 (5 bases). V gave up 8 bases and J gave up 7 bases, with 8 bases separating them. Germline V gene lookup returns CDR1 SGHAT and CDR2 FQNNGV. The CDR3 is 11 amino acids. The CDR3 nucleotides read TGTGCCAGCGGGGGGGTTGAAAAACTGTTTTTT. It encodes CASGGVEKLFF.

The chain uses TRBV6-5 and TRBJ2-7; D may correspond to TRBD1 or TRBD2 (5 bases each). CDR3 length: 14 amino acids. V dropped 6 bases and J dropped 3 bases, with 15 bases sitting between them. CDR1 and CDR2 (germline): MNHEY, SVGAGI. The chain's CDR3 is CASRTPGTRYEQYF. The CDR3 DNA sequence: TGTGCCAGCAGGACCCCCGGGACCCGCTACGAGCAGTACTTC.

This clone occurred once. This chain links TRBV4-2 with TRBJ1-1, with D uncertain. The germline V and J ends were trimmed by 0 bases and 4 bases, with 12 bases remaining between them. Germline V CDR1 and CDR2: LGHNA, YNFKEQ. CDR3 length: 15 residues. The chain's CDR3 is CASSQDRDRGTEAFF. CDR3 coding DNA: TGTGCCAGCAGCCAAGATCGGGATCGAGGCACTGAAGCTTTCTTT.

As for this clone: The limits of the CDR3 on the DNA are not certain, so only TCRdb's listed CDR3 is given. The CDR3 protein is CASSTSGQGLFSYTF. The rearrangement joins TRBV6-5 to TRBJ1-2; TRBD1, as called in the table, went unchecked against the DNA. Germline CDR1 reads MNHEY; CDR2 reads SVGAGI. Termini included, the CDR3 measures 15 amino acids.

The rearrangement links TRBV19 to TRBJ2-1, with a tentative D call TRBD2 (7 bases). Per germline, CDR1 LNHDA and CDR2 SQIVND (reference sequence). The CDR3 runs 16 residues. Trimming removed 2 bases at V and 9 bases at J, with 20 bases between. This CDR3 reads CASSIRWGGRVSEQFF. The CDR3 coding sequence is TGTGCCAGTAGTATACGTTGGGGGGGGCGGGTTAGTGAGCAGTTCTTC.

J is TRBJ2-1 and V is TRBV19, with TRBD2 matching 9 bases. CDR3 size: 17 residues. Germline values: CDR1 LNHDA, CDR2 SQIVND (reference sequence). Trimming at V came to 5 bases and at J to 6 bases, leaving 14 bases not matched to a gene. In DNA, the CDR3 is TGTGCCAGTAGTGCCTACGGACCGGGACTAGCTCCCAATGAGCAGTTCTTC. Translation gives CASSAYGPGLAPNEQFF.

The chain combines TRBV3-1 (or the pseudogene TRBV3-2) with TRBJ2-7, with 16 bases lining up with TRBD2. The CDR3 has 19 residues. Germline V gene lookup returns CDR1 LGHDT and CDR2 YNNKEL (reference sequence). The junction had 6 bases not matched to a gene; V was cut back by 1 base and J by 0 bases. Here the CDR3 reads CASSQVGTSGRDYSYEQYF. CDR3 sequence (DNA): TGTGCCAGCAGCCAAGTTGGGACTAGCGGGAGGGACTACTCCTACGAGCAGTACTTC.

In DNA, the CDR3 is TGTGCCAGCAGTGGGATCCCGACCTTAGCCAAAAACATTCAGTACTTC. Translated: CASSGIPTLAKNIQYF. The J gene is TRBJ2-4, the V gene TRBV28; no clear D. V was shortened by 5 bases and J by 0 bases, with 14 bases between the two germline ends. Looked up from germline, CDR1 is MDHEN and CDR2 is SYDVKM. The CDR3 is 16 amino acids.

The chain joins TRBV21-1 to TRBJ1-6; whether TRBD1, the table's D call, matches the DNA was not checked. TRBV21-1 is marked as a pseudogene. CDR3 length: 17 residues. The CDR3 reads CASSKSPTGVVYSPLHF. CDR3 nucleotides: TGTGCCAGCAGCAAATCCCCGACAGGGGTCGTCTATTCACCCCTCCACTTT.

The CDR3 DNA reads as TGTGCCAGCAGCTCCCCAGGGGACTACACCTTC. Its protein product is CASSSPGDYTF. The V gene is TRBV5-4, the J gene TRBJ1-2; possibly TRBD1 for D (6 bases). The CDR3 extends over 11 amino acids. Per germline, CDR1 SGHNT and CDR2 YYREEE (reference sequence). Trimming removed 3 bases at V and 10 bases at J, with 10 bases between.

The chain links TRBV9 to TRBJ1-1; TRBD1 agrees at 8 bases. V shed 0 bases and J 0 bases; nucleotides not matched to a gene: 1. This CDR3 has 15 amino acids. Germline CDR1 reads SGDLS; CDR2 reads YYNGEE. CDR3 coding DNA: TGTGCCAGCAGCGTAGGACAGGGGATGAACACTGAAGCTTTCTTT. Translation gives CASSVGQGMNTEAFF.

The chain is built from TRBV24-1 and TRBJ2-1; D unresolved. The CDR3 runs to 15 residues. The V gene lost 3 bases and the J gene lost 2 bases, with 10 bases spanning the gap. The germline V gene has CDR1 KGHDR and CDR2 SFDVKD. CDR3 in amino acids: CATSDPARAYNEQFF. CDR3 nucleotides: TGTGCCACCAGTGATCCGGCCCGGGCCTACAATGAGCAGTTCTTC.

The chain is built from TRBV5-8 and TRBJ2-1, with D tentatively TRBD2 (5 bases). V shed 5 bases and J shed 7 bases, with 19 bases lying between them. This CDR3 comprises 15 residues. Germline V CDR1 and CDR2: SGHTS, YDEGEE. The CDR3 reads CASSRGATRGNEQFF. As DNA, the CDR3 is TGTGCCAGCAGTCGGGGTGCGACAAGAGGGAATGAGCAGTTCTTC.

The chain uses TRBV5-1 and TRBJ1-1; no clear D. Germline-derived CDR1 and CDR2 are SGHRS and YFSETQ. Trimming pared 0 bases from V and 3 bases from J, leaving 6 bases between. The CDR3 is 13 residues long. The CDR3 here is CASSLARDTEAFF. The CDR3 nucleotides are TGCGCCAGCAGCTTGGCGCGGGACACTGAAGCTTTCTTT.

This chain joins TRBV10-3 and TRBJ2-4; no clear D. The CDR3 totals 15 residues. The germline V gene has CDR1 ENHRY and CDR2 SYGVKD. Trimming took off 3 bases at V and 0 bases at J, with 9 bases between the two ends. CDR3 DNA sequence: TGTGCCATCAGTGACAGAGATGGAGCCAAAAACATTCAGTACTTC. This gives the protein CAISDRDGAKNIQYF.

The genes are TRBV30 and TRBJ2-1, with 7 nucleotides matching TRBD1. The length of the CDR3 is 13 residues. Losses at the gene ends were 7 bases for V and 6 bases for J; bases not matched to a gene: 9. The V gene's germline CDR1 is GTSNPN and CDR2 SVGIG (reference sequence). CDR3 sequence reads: CASRKGGFNEQFF. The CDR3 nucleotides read TGTGCCTCCCGAAAAGGGGGCTTCAATGAGCAGTTCTTC. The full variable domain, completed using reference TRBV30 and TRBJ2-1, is SQTIHQWPATLVQPVGSPLSLECTVEGTSNPNLYWYRQAAGRGLQLLFYSVGIGQISSEVPQNLSASRPQDRQFILSSKKLLLSDSGFYLCASRKGGFNEQFFGPGTRLTVL.

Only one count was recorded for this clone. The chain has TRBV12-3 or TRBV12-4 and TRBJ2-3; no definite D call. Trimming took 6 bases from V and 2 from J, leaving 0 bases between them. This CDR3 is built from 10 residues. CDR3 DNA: TGTGCCAGCAGCACAGATACGCAGTATTTT. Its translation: CASSTDTQYF.

The CDR3 loop reads CASSEAGNQPQHF. CDR3 nucleotides: TGTGCCAGCAGTGAGGCAGGGAATCAGCCCCAGCATTTT. V and J are TRBV12-3 or TRBV12-4 and TRBJ1-5, with D maybe TRBD1 (5 bases). This CDR3 is built from 13 residues. V was pared by 5 bases and J by 4 bases, with 9 bases between.

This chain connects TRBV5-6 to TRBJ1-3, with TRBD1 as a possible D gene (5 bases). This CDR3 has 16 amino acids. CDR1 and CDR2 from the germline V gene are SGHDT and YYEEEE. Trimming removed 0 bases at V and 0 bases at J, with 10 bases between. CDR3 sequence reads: CASSLAGDYSGNTIYF. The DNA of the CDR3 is TGTGCCAGCAGCTTGGCTGGGGACTACTCTGGAAACACCATATATTTT.

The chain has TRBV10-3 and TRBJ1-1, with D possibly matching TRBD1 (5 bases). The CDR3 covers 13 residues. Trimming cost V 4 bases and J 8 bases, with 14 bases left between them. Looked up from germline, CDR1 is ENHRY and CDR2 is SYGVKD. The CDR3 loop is CAISGAQGLEAFF. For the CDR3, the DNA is TGTGCCATCAGTGGGGCCCAGGGTTTGGAAGCTTTCTTT.

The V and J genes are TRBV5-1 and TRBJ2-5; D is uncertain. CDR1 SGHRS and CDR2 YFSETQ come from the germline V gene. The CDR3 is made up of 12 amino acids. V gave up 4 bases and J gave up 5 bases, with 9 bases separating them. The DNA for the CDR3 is TGCGCCAGCAGCCCGTCCGGGGAGACCCAGTACTTC. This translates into CASSPSGETQYF.

Here the CDR3 reads CASSELSVSSFYGYTF. The CDR3 region has the DNA TGTGCCAGCAGTGAACTTTCGGTCAGCTCCTTCTATGGCTACACCTTC. V gene TRBV2 combines with J gene TRBJ1-2; unclear D gene. Trimming cost V 2 bases and J 4 bases, with 17 bases left between them. Germline V gene lookup returns CDR1 SNHLY and CDR2 FYNNEI. This CDR3 comprises 16 residues.

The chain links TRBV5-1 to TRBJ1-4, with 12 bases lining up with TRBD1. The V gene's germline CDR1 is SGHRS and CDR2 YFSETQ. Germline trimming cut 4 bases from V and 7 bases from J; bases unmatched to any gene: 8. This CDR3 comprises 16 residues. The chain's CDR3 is CASSRGDRGRGEKLFF. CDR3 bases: TGCGCCAGCAGCCGGGGGGACAGGGGGCGAGGTGAAAAACTGTTTTTT.

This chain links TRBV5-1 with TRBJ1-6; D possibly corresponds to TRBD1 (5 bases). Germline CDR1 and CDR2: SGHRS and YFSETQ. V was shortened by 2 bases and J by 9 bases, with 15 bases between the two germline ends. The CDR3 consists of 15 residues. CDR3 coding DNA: TGCGCCAGCAGCTTTTCCGGGGCGCAGGGTTCACCCCTCCACTTT. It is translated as CASSFSGAQGSPLHF. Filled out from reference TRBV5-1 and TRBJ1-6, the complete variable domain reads KAGVTQTPRYLIKTRGQQVTLSCSPISGHRSVSWYQQTPGQGLQFLFEYFSETQRNKGNFPGRFSGRQFSNSRSEMNVSTLELGDSALYLCASSFSGAQGSPLHFGNGTRLTVT.

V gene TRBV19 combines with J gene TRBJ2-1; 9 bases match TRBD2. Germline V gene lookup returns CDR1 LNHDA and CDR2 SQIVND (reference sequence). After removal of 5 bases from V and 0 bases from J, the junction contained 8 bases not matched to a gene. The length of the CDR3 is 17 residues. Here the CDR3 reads CASSPRLAESSYNEQFF. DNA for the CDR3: TGTGCCAGTAGTCCCCGACTAGCGGAGAGCTCCTACAATGAGCAGTTCTTC. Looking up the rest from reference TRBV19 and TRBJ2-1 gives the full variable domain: DGGITQSPKYLFRKEGQNVTLSCEQNLNHDAMYWYRQDPGQGLRLIYYSQIVNDFQKGDIAEGYSVSREKKESFPLTVTSAQKNPTAFYLCASSPRLAESSYNEQFFGPGTRLTVL.

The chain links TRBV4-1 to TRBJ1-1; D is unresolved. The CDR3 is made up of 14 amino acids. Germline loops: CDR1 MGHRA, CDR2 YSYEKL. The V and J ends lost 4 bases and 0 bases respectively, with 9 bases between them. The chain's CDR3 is CASSLRRVNTEAFF. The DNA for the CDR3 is TGCGCCAGCAGCCTTAGACGGGTGAACACTGAAGCTTTCTTT.

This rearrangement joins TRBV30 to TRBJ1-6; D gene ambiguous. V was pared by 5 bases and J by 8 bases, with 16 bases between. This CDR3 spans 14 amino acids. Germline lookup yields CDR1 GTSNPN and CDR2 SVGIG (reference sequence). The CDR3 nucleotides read TGTGCCTGGGGGAGAGAGAACCCTTATTCACCCCTCCACTTT. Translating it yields CAWGRENPYSPLHF.

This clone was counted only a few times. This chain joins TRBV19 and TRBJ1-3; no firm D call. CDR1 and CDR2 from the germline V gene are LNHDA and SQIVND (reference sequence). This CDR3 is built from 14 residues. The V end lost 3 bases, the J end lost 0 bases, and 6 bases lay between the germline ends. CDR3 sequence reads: CASSIAASGNTIYF. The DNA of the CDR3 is TGTGCCAGTAGTATTGCAGCCTCTGGAAACACCATATATTTT.

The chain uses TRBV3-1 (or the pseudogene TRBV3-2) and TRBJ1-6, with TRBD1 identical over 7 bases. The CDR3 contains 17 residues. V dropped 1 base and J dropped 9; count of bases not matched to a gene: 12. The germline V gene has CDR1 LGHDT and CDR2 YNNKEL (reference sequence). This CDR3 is CASSQGGGGTGASPLHF. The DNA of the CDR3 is TGTGCCAGCAGCCAAGGAGGAGGAGGCACAGGGGCTTCACCCCTCCACTTT.

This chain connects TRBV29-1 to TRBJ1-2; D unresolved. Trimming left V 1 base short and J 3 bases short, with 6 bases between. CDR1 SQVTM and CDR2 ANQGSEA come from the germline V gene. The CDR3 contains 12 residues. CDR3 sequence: CSVEVGYYGYTF. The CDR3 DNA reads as TGCAGCGTTGAAGTCGGATACTATGGCTACACCTTC.

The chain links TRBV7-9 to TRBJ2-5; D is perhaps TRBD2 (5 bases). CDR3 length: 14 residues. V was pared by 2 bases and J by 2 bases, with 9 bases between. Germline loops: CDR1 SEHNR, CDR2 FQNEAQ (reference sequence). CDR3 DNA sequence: TGTGCCAGCAGCTTAAGAGGGCTTCAAGAGACCCAGTACTTC. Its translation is CASSLRGLQETQYF.

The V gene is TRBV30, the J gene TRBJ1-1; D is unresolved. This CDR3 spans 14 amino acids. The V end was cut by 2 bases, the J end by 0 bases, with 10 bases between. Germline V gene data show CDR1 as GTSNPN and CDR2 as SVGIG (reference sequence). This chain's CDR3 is CAWSFGIMNTEAFF. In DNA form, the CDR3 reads TGTGCCTGGAGTTTCGGGATCATGAACACTGAAGCTTTCTTT.